These 17 T cell receptor beta chains share one sample of origin, sequenced in a study of radiotherapy plus CTLA-4 blockade in lung cancer. Sequencing was performed with immunoSEQ multiplex PCR; in TCRdb, only in-frame clones are kept and a portion is missing. The data show 55,000 to 85,000 clones, with more than 70% seen just once and about 17% held by the top ten. The sample consisted of peripheral blood, taken from a patient treated with radiotherapy plus ipilimumab. Receptors were obtained from a human donor with non-small cell lung cancer whose response to radiotherapy plus ipilimumab could not be evaluated. Some clones in this sample may be carry-over from other donors' samples.

This chain joins TRBV6-5 and TRBJ2-5; TRBD1 matches at 9 bases. J gave up 9 bases and V 5 bases, and 7 bases lay outside the gene matches. CDR1 MNHEY and CDR2 SVGAGI come from the germline V gene. The CDR3 consists of 13 residues. CDR3 residues: CASSGDRGSAQYF. DNA of the CDR3: TGTGCCAGCAGTGGTGACAGGGGGTCGGCCCAGTACTTC.

V usage is TRBV29-1 and J usage is TRBJ1-1; TRBD1 matches at 9 bases. This CDR3 is 15 amino acids long. The germline V gene has CDR1 SQVTM and CDR2 ANQGSEA. After removal of 6 bases from V and 0 bases from J, the junction contained 8 bases not matched to a gene. CDR3 sequence reads: CSVQMTGGLNTEAFF. The DNA of the CDR3 is TGCAGCGTCCAAATGACAGGGGGGTTGAACACTGAAGCTTTCTTT. The entire variable domain, with the rest obtained from reference TRBV29-1 and TRBJ1-1, is as follows: SAVISQKPSRDICQRGTSLTIQCQVDSQVTMMFWYRQQPGQSLTLIATANQGSEATYESGFVIDKFPISRPNLTFSTLTVSNMSPEDSSIYLCSVQMTGGLNTEAFFGQGTRLTVV.

This clone was seen repeatedly, ten times or more. V usage is TRBV2 and J usage is TRBJ2-7; 8 nucleotides align to TRBD2. The germline V gene encodes CDR1 SNHLY and CDR2 FYNNEI. V lost 7 bases, J lost 5 bases, and 1 base stayed unmatched. This CDR3 comprises 11 residues. CDR3 sequence reads: CASTGGNEQYF. For the CDR3, the DNA is TGTGCCAGCACGGGGGGGAACGAGCAGTACTTC.

The chain employs TRBV18 and TRBJ2-7, with 11 bases lining up with TRBD2. The V segment lost 3 bases and the J segment 1 base; nucleotides outside the gene matches: 8. The length of the CDR3 is 17 residues. Germline CDR1 and CDR2: KGHSH and LQKENI. This CDR3 is CASSPGGLAGLSYEQYF. The DNA for the CDR3 is TGTGCCAGCTCACCCGGTGGACTAGCGGGTCTTTCCTACGAGCAGTACTTC.

V usage is TRBV2 and J usage is TRBJ2-7; D may be TRBD1 (5 bases). Germline CDR1 and CDR2: SNHLY and FYNNEI. Trimming removed 6 bases at V and 2 bases at J, with 8 bases between. CDR3 length equals 12 residues. CDR3 sequence reads: CASSTGAYEQYF. The CDR3 DNA reads TGTGCCAGCAGCACAGGAGCCTACGAGCAGTACTTC.

The chain is built from TRBV5-1 and TRBJ1-3; TRBD1 agrees at 7 bases. This CDR3 comprises 15 residues. Per germline, CDR1 SGHRS and CDR2 YFSETQ. The V and J ends lost 3 bases and 0 bases, in that order; junction bases with no gene match: 3. In DNA form, the CDR3 reads TGCGCCAGCAGCTCTACAGGGGACTCTGGAAACACCATATATTTT. Translation gives CASSSTGDSGNTIYF.

The sample holds one count of this clone. The genes are TRBV28 and TRBJ2-5; 8 bases align to TRBD2. Germline V gene sequence: CDR1 MDHEN, CDR2 SYDVKM. The CDR3 runs to 15 residues. The junction had 4 bases not matched to a gene; V was cut back by 2 bases and J by 2 bases. CDR3 nucleotides: TGTGCCAGCAGTTTAGGCGGGGGGATTCAAGAGACCCAGTACTTC. Its translation is CASSLGGGIQETQYF.

This clone has a single count. This chain's CDR3 is CASSEARQGDTGELFF. CDR3 nucleotide sequence: TGTGCCAGCAGTGAAGCGCGTCAGGGGGACACCGGGGAGCTGTTTTTT. The chain employs TRBV2 and TRBJ2-2; 7 nucleotides agree with TRBD1. CDR1 is SNHLY and CDR2 is FYNNEI in the germline V gene. The junction had 4 bases not matched to a gene; V was cut back by 0 bases and J by 3 bases. The CDR3 consists of 16 residues.

The rearrangement links TRBV9 to TRBJ2-6; TRBD1 aligns across 7 bases. The CDR3 runs to 18 residues. The germline V gene has CDR1 SGDLS and CDR2 YYNGEE. V gave up 0 bases and J gave up 0 bases; unmatched junction bases: 6. The CDR3 sequence: CASSVDGQAFSGANVLTF. The CDR3, as DNA: TGTGCCAGCAGCGTAGATGGACAGGCATTCTCTGGGGCCAACGTCCTGACTTTC.

In the case of this clone: A read error may account for a junction end that differs from germline. V gene TRBV10-3 combines with J gene TRBJ1-1; 7 positions match TRBD1. The V gene's germline CDR1 is ENHRY and CDR2 SYGVKD. The CDR3 length is 15 residues. CDR3 coding DNA: TGTGCCATCACTCCTTCCTTGGACAGGAACAGTGAAGCTTTCTTT. This codes for CAITPSLDRNSEAFF.

The chain employs TRBV28 and TRBJ1-6; possibly TRBD1 for D (6 bases). Trimming cost V 5 bases and J 6 bases, with 17 bases left between them. CDR3 size: 16 residues. Per the germline V gene, CDR1 is MDHEN and CDR2 is SYDVKM. DNA of the CDR3: TGTGCCAGCAGTCCCCCCCAGGGGTTCGTTAATTCACCCCTCCACTTT. Its translation is CASSPPQGFVNSPLHF.

V is TRBV6-5 and J is TRBJ2-7, with D possibly being TRBD2 (6 bases). Germline V gives CDR1 MNHEY, CDR2 SVGAGI. This CDR3 region has 13 residues. Trimming took 4 bases from V and 4 from J, leaving 11 bases between them. CDR3 coding DNA: TGTGCCAGCAGTTTAGCGGACGGGTACGAGCAGTACTTC. Amino acids: CASSLADGYEQYF.

The J gene is TRBJ1-3, the V gene TRBV11-2, with TRBD1 matching over 7 bases. Trimming removed 3 bases from V and 4 bases from J; junction bases left unmatched: 12. CDR3 length equals 17 residues. Germline V gene lookup returns CDR1 SGHAT and CDR2 FQNNGV. For the CDR3, the DNA is TGTGCCAGCAGCTTGAAGTTGACAGGGAGATACGGAAACACCATATATTTT. Encoded protein: CASSLKLTGRYGNTIYF.

The rearrangement uses TRBV7-9 and TRBJ2-3; D is perhaps TRBD1 (5 bases). The CDR3 is made up of 15 amino acids. Deletions cut 1 base from V and 0 bases from J, with 8 bases between. The germline V gene has CDR1 SEHNR and CDR2 FQNEAQ (reference sequence). The CDR3 DNA reads as TGTGCCAGCAGCTTAGGACAGTCTAGCACAGATACGCAGTATTTT. Translation gives CASSLGQSSTDTQYF.

In this sample, this clone turned up a few times. The chain recombines TRBV6-6 with TRBJ1-2; D is ambiguous. Germline V gives CDR1 MNHNY, CDR2 SVGAGI (reference sequence). The V end lost 6 bases, the J end lost 5 bases, and 7 bases lay between the germline ends. This CDR3 is 11 amino acids long. The CDR3 region is CASRAPYGYTF. CDR3 nucleotide sequence: TGTGCCAGCAGGGCTCCTTATGGCTACACCTTC.

The genes are TRBV6-1 and TRBJ1-4; D not resolved. Per germline, CDR1 MNHNS and CDR2 SASEGT. V was trimmed by 5 bases and J by 17 bases, leaving 24 bases between them. This CDR3 comprises 14 residues. CDR3 bases: TGTGCCAGCAGTTTACGCGGGCCCCTTGTTGGGGTATTTTTT. It specifies CASSLRGPLVGVFF.

The V call is TRBV4-2, the J call TRBJ1-6; 8 bases align to TRBD1. CDR1 and CDR2 from the germline V gene are LGHNA and YNFKEQ. This CDR3 has 17 residues. The junction had 11 bases not matched to a gene; V was cut back by 0 bases and J by 10 bases. The CDR3 is CASSQDTTGGAMSPLHF. CDR3 coding DNA: TGTGCCAGCAGCCAAGATACTACAGGGGGAGCGATGTCACCCCTCCACTTT.